The 23 T cell receptor beta chains below come from one sample, sequenced in a study of OX40 agonist ivuxolimab in advanced cancers. The table came from immunoSEQ multiplex PCR; TCRdb's copy has only in-frame clones and leaves some out. The sample consists of 100,000 or so clones, 85% to 95% of them appearing once. The source material was CD4+ or CD8+ T cells sorted from blood, sampled in a trial of the OX40 agonist ivuxolimab. The receptors were sampled from an adult with an advanced solid tumor such as melanoma, head and neck, liver or kidney cancer.

J is TRBJ2-2 and V is TRBV4-1; 7 positions agree with TRBD1. V lost 4 bases and J lost 1; bases outside the gene matches: 6. This CDR3 spans 16 amino acids. Per germline, CDR1 MGHRA and CDR2 YSYEKL. The CDR3 is CASSPRQGLNTGELFF. CDR3 DNA: TGCGCCAGCAGCCCTCGACAGGGCTTGAACACCGGGGAGCTGTTTTTT.

The rearrangement uses TRBV5-1 and TRBJ2-3, with 12 bases identical to TRBD2. The V gene's germline CDR1 is SGHRS and CDR2 YFSETQ. V shed 4 bases, J shed 3 bases, and the junction held 3 bases outside the gene matches. The CDR3 has 15 residues. The DNA of the CDR3 is TGCGCCAGCAGCCATGGACTAGCGGGAACAGATACGCAGTATTTT. It codes for CASSHGLAGTDTQYF. The full variable domain, in which reference TRBV5-1 and TRBJ2-3 provide the parts outside the CDR3, is KAGVTQTPRYLIKTRGQQVTLSCSPISGHRSVSWYQQTPGQGLQFLFEYFSETQRNKGNFPGRFSGRQFSNSRSEMNVSTLELGDSALYLCASSHGLAGTDTQYFGPGTRLTVL.

The rearrangement links TRBV5-1 to TRBJ2-2; the D gene is possibly TRBD2 (5 bases). This CDR3 comprises 15 residues. The V gene's germline CDR1 is SGHRS and CDR2 YFSETQ. V lost 2 bases and J 7 bases, leaving 15 bases between the germline ends. The CDR3 DNA follows: TGCGCCAGCAGCTTAACCCTGGGAGTCGGCGGGGAGCTGTTTTTT. Residues: CASSLTLGVGGELFF. Supplemented by reference TRBV5-1 and TRBJ2-2, the full variable domain reads KAGVTQTPRYLIKTRGQQVTLSCSPISGHRSVSWYQQTPGQGLQFLFEYFSETQRNKGNFPGRFSGRQFSNSRSEMNVSTLELGDSALYLCASSLTLGVGGELFFGEGSRLTVL.

The J gene is TRBJ2-7, the V gene TRBV29-1; D uncertain. V lost 7 bases, J lost 3 bases, and 10 bases lay in between. The CDR3 has 11 amino acids. Germline values: CDR1 SQVTM, CDR2 ANQGSEA. The CDR3 loop is CSAGRLYEQYF. In DNA form, the CDR3 reads TGCAGCGCCGGACGCCTCTACGAGCAGTACTTC.

The chain is built from TRBV29-1 and TRBJ2-3, with D perhaps TRBD1 (7 bases). The length of the CDR3 is 16 residues. The germline gives CDR1 SQVTM, CDR2 ANQGSEA. V was clipped by 2 bases and J by 4 bases, with 19 bases between them. Here the CDR3 reads CSVERGYGGGADTQYF. In DNA, the CDR3 is TGCAGCGTTGAACGCGGTTATGGAGGGGGCGCAGATACGCAGTATTTT.

The chain has TRBV6-1 and TRBJ1-4; 7 bases agree with TRBD1. The length of the CDR3 is 13 residues. With 5 bases clipped from V and 8 bases from J, the junction kept 5 bases outside the gene matches. Germline CDR1 and CDR2: MNHNS and SASEGT. In DNA, the CDR3 is TGTGCCAGCAGTACGGCAGGGGGGGAAAAACTGTTTTTT. Its protein is CASSTAGGEKLFF.

The genes are TRBV29-1 and TRBJ2-5, with D unclear. V was clipped by 7 bases and J by 2 bases, with 14 bases between them. Germline CDR1 reads SQVTM; CDR2 reads ANQGSEA. This CDR3 contains 13 residues. The CDR3 reads CSALGRSQETQYF. In nucleotides, the CDR3 is TGCAGCGCCCTCGGGCGGAGTCAAGAGACCCAGTACTTC.

The chain has TRBV7-3 and TRBJ2-3; D is unclear. Per germline, CDR1 SGHTA and CDR2 FQGTGA. The CDR3 is 12 amino acids. V lost 5 bases to trimming and J lost 6 bases, with 9 bases between them. In DNA, the CDR3 is TGTGCCAGCAGCGTCAATCGGGATACGCAGTATTTT. This gives the protein CASSVNRDTQYF.

The genes are TRBV7-3 and TRBJ2-6; D is undetermined. V was pared by 5 bases and J by 1 base, with 15 bases between. The CDR3 covers 17 residues. From germline, CDR1 is SGHTA and CDR2 FQGTGA. CDR3 nucleotides: TGTGCCAGCAGCCCGTATTCCAGGAGTTCTGGGGCCAACGTCCTGACTTTC. Amino acid sequence: CASSPYSRSSGANVLTF.

The chain is built from TRBV5-1 and TRBJ2-3, with D possibly being TRBD2 (7 bases). The V gene's germline CDR1 is SGHRS and CDR2 YFSETQ. Trimming stripped 5 bases from V and 5 bases from J, with 21 bases between. CDR3 length equals 16 residues. CDR3 sequence reads: CASSLLGGRSKDTQYF. In nucleotides, the CDR3 is TGCGCCAGCAGTTTACTCGGGGGGCGTTCAAAAGATACGCAGTATTTT.

The V gene is TRBV11-2, the J gene TRBJ1-3; 8 nucleotides line up with TRBD1. There are 16 residues in the CDR3. CDR1 and CDR2 (germline): SGHAT, FQNNGV. V lost 5 bases to trimming and J lost 3 bases; unmatched junction nucleotides: 9. CDR3 loop: CASSTSRGLFGNTIYF. The DNA of the CDR3 is TGTGCCAGCAGCACATCCAGGGGGCTTTTTGGAAACACCATATATTTT.

The chain couples TRBV7-2 to TRBJ2-5; 9 positions match TRBD2. J was trimmed by 3 bases and V by 5 bases; bases with no gene match: 4. The V gene's germline CDR1 is SGHTA and CDR2 FQGNSA. The CDR3 consists of 14 residues. This CDR3 is CASSSGRSEETQYF. The CDR3 DNA reads as TGTGCCAGCAGCAGCGGGAGGAGCGAAGAGACCCAGTACTTC.

This clone was detected only once. V and J are TRBV7-9 and TRBJ2-2; 8 bases are shared with TRBD2. J was trimmed by 5 bases and V by 6 bases; bases with no gene match: 11. The CDR3 has 16 amino acids. Germline V CDR1 and CDR2: SEHNR, FQNEAQ (reference sequence). DNA for the CDR3: TGTGCCAGCAGTACCCCTAGCGGGCTGGCGACCGGGGAGCTGTTTTTT. This codes for CASSTPSGLATGELFF.

The chain joins TRBV6-5 to TRBJ2-3, with D hard to call. This CDR3 is 14 amino acids long. CDR1 is MNHEY, CDR2 SVGAGI, per germline. V was trimmed by 6 bases and J by 3 bases, leaving 13 bases between them. CDR3 bases: TGTGCCAGCAGAAGAACCGTGGGGACAGATACGCAGTATTTT. Protein: CASRRTVGTDTQYF.

This clone was recorded only once. The chain links TRBV19 to TRBJ2-1, with 8 bases that match TRBD2. CDR3 size: 15 residues. The V gene end was trimmed by 4 bases and the J gene end by 4 bases; junction bases not matched to a gene: 6. Per germline, CDR1 LNHDA and CDR2 SQIVND (reference sequence). The CDR3: CASSKGGGPYNEQFF. CDR3 DNA sequence: TGTGCCAGTAGTAAAGGCGGGGGGCCGTACAATGAGCAGTTCTTC.

The V call is TRBV6-6, the J call TRBJ1-2; TRBD1 might be the D (5 bases). This CDR3 has 15 amino acids. V lost 9 bases to trimming and J lost 8 bases, with 25 bases between them. Germline V lookup: CDR1 MNHNY, CDR2 SVGAGI (reference sequence). In nucleotides, the CDR3 is TGTGCCAGTTCGGGACTCCGACCTTCCCTTTGGGGCTACACCTTC. It translates to CASSGLRPSLWGYTF.

The V call is TRBV5-1, the J call TRBJ1-5; 10 nucleotides match TRBD1. The germline gives CDR1 SGHRS, CDR2 YFSETQ. The CDR3 extends over 14 amino acids. J lost 5 bases, V lost 2 bases, and 1 base had no gene match. Written as DNA, the CDR3 is TGCGCCAGCAGCTTTGGGACAGGGGATCAGCCCCAGCATTTT. It specifies CASSFGTGDQPQHF. Based on the CDR3 plus reference TRBV5-1 and TRBJ1-5, the full variable domain is KAGVTQTPRYLIKTRGQQVTLSCSPISGHRSVSWYQQTPGQGLQFLFEYFSETQRNKGNFPGRFSGRQFSNSRSEMNVSTLELGDSALYLCASSFGTGDQPQHFGDGTRLSIL.

The rearrangement joins TRBV28 to TRBJ2-7; D is unresolved. This CDR3 comprises 15 residues. CDR1 is MDHEN and CDR2 is SYDVKM in the germline V gene. V was shortened by 5 bases and J by 2 bases, with 16 bases between the two germline ends. CDR3 nucleotide sequence: TGTGCCAGCAGTACCCCACCCCTGGGTACCTACGAGCAGTACTTC. Translating gives CASSTPPLGTYEQYF.

The gene calls are TRBV11-2 and TRBJ2-7, with 8 bases aligning to TRBD2. Trimming took 1 base from V and 1 from J; bases not matched to a gene: 9. CDR1 is SGHAT and CDR2 is FQNNGV in the germline V gene. CDR3 size: 17 residues. Written as DNA, the CDR3 is TGTGCCAGCAGCTTAGTGGGGGGTAGCGGGAAATCCTACGAGCAGTACTTC. It is translated as CASSLVGGSGKSYEQYF.

The genes are TRBV7-9 and TRBJ1-4, with 10 bases aligning to TRBD1. The CDR3 length is 12 residues. Germline CDR1 and CDR2: SEHNR and FQNEAQ (reference sequence). V was clipped by 8 bases and J by 6 bases; unmatched bases: 0. This chain's CDR3 is CASGTGDEKLFF. The CDR3 coding sequence is TGTGCCAGCGGGACAGGGGATGAAAAACTGTTTTTT. The whole variable domain, filled in from reference TRBV7-9 and TRBJ1-4, reads DTGVSQNPRHKITKRGQNVTFRCDPISEHNRLYWYRQTLGQGPEFLTYFQNEAQLEKSRLLSDRFSAERPKGSFSTLEIQRTEQGDSAMYLCASGTGDEKLFFGSGTQLSVL.

The chain couples TRBV18 to TRBJ2-5; 12 bases line up with TRBD1. Trimming removed 4 bases from V and 4 bases from J; junction bases left unmatched: 4. This CDR3 spans 15 amino acids. CDR1 and CDR2 from the germline V gene are KGHSH and LQKENI. In DNA form, the CDR3 reads TGTGCCAGCTCACTGGGGACAGGGGGCGCAGAGACCCAGTACTTC. It yields the protein CASSLGTGGAETQYF.

The chain has TRBV25-1 and TRBJ1-2; D is undetermined. CDR1 is MGHDK and CDR2 is SYGVNS in the germline V gene. With 8 bases removed from V and 4 bases from J, the gap between germline ends came to 14 bases. The CDR3 has 13 amino acids. Here the CDR3 DNA reads TGTGCCAGCCGGAGGGCGGGGAGCTATGGCTACACCTTC. This codes for CASRRAGSYGYTF.

The chain links TRBV2 to TRBJ1-5; TRBD1 might be the D (6 bases). V lost 0 bases to trimming and J lost 7 bases, with 13 bases between them. This CDR3 has 15 amino acids. Germline V gives CDR1 SNHLY, CDR2 FYNNEI. The CDR3 nucleotides are TGTGCCAGCAGTGAAGCCCCAGGGGCAGGGCAGCCCCAGCATTTT. It translates to CASSEAPGAGQPQHF.